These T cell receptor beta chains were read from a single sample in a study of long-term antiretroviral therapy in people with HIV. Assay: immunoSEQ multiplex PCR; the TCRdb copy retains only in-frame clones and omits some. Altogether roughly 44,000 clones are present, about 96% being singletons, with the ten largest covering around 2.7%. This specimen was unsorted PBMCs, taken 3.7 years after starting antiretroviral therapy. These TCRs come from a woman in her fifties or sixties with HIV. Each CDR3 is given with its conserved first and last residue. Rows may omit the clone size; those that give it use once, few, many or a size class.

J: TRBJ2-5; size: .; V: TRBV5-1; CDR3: CASSQGGANQETQYF
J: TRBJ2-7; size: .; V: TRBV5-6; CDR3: CASSWGTGGFGEQYF
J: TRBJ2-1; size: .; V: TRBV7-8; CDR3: CASSPHPGTGANEQFF
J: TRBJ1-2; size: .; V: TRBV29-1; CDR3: CSVEDVTGYGYTF
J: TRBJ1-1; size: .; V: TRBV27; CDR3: CASSTQRTGSTEAFF
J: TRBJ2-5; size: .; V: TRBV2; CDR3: CASSGQIQETQYF
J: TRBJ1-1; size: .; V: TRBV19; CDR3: CASMTGANTEAFF
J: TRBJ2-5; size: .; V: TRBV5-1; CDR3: CASSSGLGSETQYF
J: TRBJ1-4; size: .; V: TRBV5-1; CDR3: CASSKSLRGPGQGNEKLFF
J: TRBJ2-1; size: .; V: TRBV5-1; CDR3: CASGDILAGGLNEQFF
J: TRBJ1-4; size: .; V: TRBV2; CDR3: CASSKGTLPGPTNEKLFF
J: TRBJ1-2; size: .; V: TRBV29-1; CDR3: CSVSLGQGSYGYTF
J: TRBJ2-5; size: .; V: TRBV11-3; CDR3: CASSLASGHQETQYF
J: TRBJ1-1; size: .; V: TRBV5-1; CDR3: CASSPSGPYLAEAFF
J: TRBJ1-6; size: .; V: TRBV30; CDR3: CALTGVDGSPLHF
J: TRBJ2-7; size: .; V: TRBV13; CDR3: CASSLGGGSYEQYF
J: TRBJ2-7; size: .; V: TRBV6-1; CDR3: CASSPQGGPYEQYF
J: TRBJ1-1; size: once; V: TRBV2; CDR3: CASSDRDRGGDTEAFF
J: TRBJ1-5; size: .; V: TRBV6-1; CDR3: CASSDQGSARGQPQHF
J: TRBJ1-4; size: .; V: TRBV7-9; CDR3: CASSLGVTNEKLFF
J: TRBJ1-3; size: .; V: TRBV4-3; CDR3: CASSQDWRTGGGNTIYF
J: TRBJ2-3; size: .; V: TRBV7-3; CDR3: CASSLISGLAGDTQYF
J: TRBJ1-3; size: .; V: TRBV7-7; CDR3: CASSRGTGNTIYF
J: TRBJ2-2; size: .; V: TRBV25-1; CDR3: CASSPSTGLYTGELFF
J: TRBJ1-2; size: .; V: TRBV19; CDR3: CASSIPATGINGYTF
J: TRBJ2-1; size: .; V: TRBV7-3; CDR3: CASSLTDGATEQFF
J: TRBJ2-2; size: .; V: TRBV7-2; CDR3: CASSLAPVLANTGELFF
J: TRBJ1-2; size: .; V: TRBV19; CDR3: CASSIGRPGDGYTF
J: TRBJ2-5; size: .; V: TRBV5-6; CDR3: CASSLQGPQYF
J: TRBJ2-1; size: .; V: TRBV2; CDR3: CASSLIWGGYYNEQFF
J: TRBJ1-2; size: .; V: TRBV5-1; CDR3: CASSSGQGGEYYGYTF
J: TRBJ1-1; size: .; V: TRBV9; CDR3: CATGNSMNTEAFF
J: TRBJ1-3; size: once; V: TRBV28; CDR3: CASRGPGNFPGNTIYF
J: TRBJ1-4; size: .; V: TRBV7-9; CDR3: CASSLTVTANEKLFF
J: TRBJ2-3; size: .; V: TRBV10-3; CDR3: CAISGWPDGTDTQYF
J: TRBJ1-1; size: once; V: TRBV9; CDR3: CASSPRRSVNEAFF
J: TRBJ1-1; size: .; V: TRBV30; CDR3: CAWSVFRVGNTEAFF
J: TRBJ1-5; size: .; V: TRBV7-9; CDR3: CASSLARGAQHF
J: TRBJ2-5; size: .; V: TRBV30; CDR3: CAWSEGVRETQYF
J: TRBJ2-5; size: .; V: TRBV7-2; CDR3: CASRWTSGVQKTQYF
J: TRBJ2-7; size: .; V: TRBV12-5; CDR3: CASGPAGTGAFVKYF
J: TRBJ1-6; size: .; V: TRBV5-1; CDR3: CASSLEQGGIRSLHF
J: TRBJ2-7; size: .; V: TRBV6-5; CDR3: CASSVSYEQYF
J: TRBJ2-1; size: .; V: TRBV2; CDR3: CASRGGADRGRWQFF
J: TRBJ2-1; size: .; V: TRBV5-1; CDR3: CASSLSGVWGREYNEQFF
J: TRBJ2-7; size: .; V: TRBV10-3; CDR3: CAISELLALGFDEQYF
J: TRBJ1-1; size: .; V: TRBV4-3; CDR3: CASSQEWQGARTEAFF
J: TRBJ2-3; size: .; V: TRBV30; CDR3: CAWSGTVRTDTQYF